A selection of T cell receptor beta chains follows, all from one sample in a study of blood T cell repertoires in COVID-19. Clones were sequenced by immunoSEQ multiplex PCR, and TCRdb holds only the in-frame ones, with some missing. Found here are more than 250,000 clones, roughly 82% of them singletons; the top ten hold about 1.7%. The sequenced sample was peripheral blood. These receptors were collected from a woman aged 45-65 years with acute or convalescent COVID-19. Both conserved end residues are part of each CDR3. The D gene is left open where the match is weak. A row's size may be missing; if present it is once, few, many or a size class.

j_call,d_call,cdr3_length,v_call,clone_size,cdr3_nt,cdr3_aa
TRBJ2-7,TRBD2,15,TRBV5-4,.,TGTGCCAGCAGTCCGTCCGGGACTAGTAAGTACGAGCAGTACTTC,CASSPSGTSKYEQYF
TRBJ1-6,.,15,TRBV3-1/TRBV3-2,.,TGTGCCAGCAGCCCGTTCCGGCGGTATAATTCACCCCTCCACTTT,CASSPFRRYNSPLHF
TRBJ2-5,TRBD2,16,TRBV5-4,.,TGTGCCAGCAGGTCCGGGACTAGCGGGACCAAAGAGACCCAGTACTTC,CASRSGTSGTKETQYF
TRBJ1-1,.,12,TRBV28,.,TGTGCCAGCAGTTCATCCCCCACTGAAGCTTTCTTT,CASSSSPTEAFF
TRBJ2-5,TRBD2,15,TRBV28,.,TGTGCCAGCAGTGGTAGCGGGAGATCCGGAGAGACCCAGTACTTC,CASSGSGRSGETQYF
TRBJ2-5,TRBD2,16,TRBV27,few,TGTGCCAGCAGTCCTTTAGCGGGAGGTCAATCGGGGACCCAGTACTTC,CASSPLAGGQSGTQYF
TRBJ2-3,TRBD2,16,TRBV27,.,TGTGCCACCAAAACACTAGCGGGATCTAGCACAGATACGCAGTATTTT,CATKTLAGSSTDTQYF
TRBJ2-7,.,13,TRBV29-1,.,TGCAGCGTTGAGGTCAGGGGTTCCCACGAGCAGTACTTC,CSVEVRGSHEQYF
TRBJ1-2,.,15,TRBV27,.,TGTGCCAGCAGTTTTATTCCCTCAGAGGGCTATGGCTACACCTTC,CASSFIPSEGYGYTF
TRBJ2-3,.,17,TRBV7-3,.,TGTGCCAGCAGCTTGGATGTTGGCCCGAGGATTTTAGATACGCAGTATTTT,CASSLDVGPRILDTQYF
TRBJ2-1,TRBD2,14,TRBV30,.,TGTGCCTGGTCGGGACTAGCGGTTTACAATGAGCAGTTCTTC,CAWSGLAVYNEQFF
TRBJ1-5,.,12,TRBV20-1,.,TGCAGTGCTAGTGTGGGCCGGCAGCCCCAGCATTTT,CSASVGRQPQHF
TRBJ2-3,.,13,TRBV27,.,TGTGCCAGCAGTTTAGTGGGAGCAGATACGCAGTATTTT,CASSLVGADTQYF
TRBJ2-1,.,12,TRBV20-1,.,TGCAGTGCTAGTAGCGGATACAATGAGCAGTTCTTC,CSASSGYNEQFF
TRBJ2-3,TRBD2,16,TRBV7-9,few,TGTGCCAGCAGCCTCAGCCGGGGGGGCCGTAGAGATACGCAGTATTTT,CASSLSRGGRRDTQYF
TRBJ2-1,.,14,TRBV18,.,TGTGCCAGCTCACCGCAACTACAGGGAAATGAGCAGTTCTTC,CASSPQLQGNEQFF
TRBJ1-2,.,13,TRBV12-3/TRBV12-4,.,TGTGCCAGCAGTTCCCCCGGTGGCTATGGCTACACCTTC,CASSSPGGYGYTF
TRBJ1-1,.,13,TRBV28,.,TGTGCCAGCAGTTTATATAGGAACACTGAAGCTTTCTTT,CASSLYRNTEAFF
TRBJ1-5,TRBD1,16,TRBV4-2,.,TGTGCCAGCAGCCAAGCCTTGACAGGGGAGAATCAGCCCCAGCATTTT,CASSQALTGENQPQHF
TRBJ1-5,.,14,TRBV9,.,TGTGCCAGCAGCGTAGGACAGGATGATCAGCCCCAGCATTTT,CASSVGQDDQPQHF
TRBJ1-1,.,14,TRBV4-1,.,TGCGCCAGCAGCCAGGGACTCTTGAACACTGAAGCTTTCTTT,CASSQGLLNTEAFF
TRBJ2-1,TRBD2,16,TRBV5-4,.,TGTGCCAGCAGCCCGACTCTAGCGGGCTCCTACAATGAGCAGTTCTTC,CASSPTLAGSYNEQFF
TRBJ2-3,.,13,TRBV4-3,.,TGCGCCAGCAGCCCCGAGTGGGGCTATACGCAGTATTTT,CASSPEWGYTQYF
TRBJ2-1,.,15,TRBV6-2/TRBV6-3,.,TGTGCCAGCAGTTACCCCACAGCCGGCCACAATGAGCAGTTCTTC,CASSYPTAGHNEQFF
TRBJ1-1,TRBD1,15,TRBV18,few,TGTGCCAGCTCACTCCTAACAGGGGGGAACACTGAAGCTTTCTTT,CASSLLTGGNTEAFF
TRBJ1-1,.,14,TRBV5-4,.,TGTGCCAGCAGCTTGCAGGGGAAGGGCACTGAAGCTTTCTTT,CASSLQGKGTEAFF
TRBJ1-1,TRBD1,13,TRBV2,once,TGTGCCAGCAGGGTACAGGGGCGAACTGAAGCTTTCTTT,CASRVQGRTEAFF
TRBJ2-2,.,14,TRBV7-3,few,TGTGCAAGAAGCAGAGCCGCGAACACCGGGGAGCTGTTTTTT,CARSRAANTGELFF
TRBJ2-2,.,16,TRBV6-5,.,TGTGCCAGCAGTTACTCGGGCAGGGGGAACACCGGGGAGCTGTTTTTT,CASSYSGRGNTGELFF
TRBJ2-3,.,13,TRBV24-1,.,TGTGCCACCAGTGATTCCTTCACAGATACGCAGTATTTT,CATSDSFTDTQYF
TRBJ2-1,TRBD1,16,TRBV7-3,.,TGTGCCAGCAGCCAAGGGGACAGGGCGAAATACAATGAGCAGTTCTTC,CASSQGDRAKYNEQFF
TRBJ2-3,.,15,TRBV6-2/TRBV6-3,.,TGTGCCAGCAGCCTAGCGAGGAGGGACACAGATACGCAGTATTTT,CASSLARRDTDTQYF
TRBJ2-2,.,14,TRBV6-6,once,TGTGCCAGCAGGCCTGGGACACGCACCGGGGAGCTGTTTTTT,CASRPGTRTGELFF
TRBJ1-2,.,14,TRBV28,.,TGTGCCAGCATCCTTTCAGGGTCTAACTATGGCTACACCTTC,CASILSGSNYGYTF
TRBJ2-1,TRBD2,15,TRBV24-1,.,TGTGCCACCAGTGATCCTAGACTAGCGGGAGATGAGCAGTTCTTC,CATSDPRLAGDEQFF
TRBJ2-2,TRBD1,15,TRBV7-9,.,TGTGCCAGCAGCTTAGCAACAGGGGGAGCCGGGGAGCTGTTTTTT,CASSLATGGAGELFF
TRBJ2-1,TRBD1,15,TRBV5-1,.,TGCGCCAGCAGCTTGGGAGACAGGGATAGTAATGAGCAGTTCTTC,CASSLGDRDSNEQFF
TRBJ1-1,.,12,TRBV20-1,.,TGCAGTGCTAGTGTTCACTCCACTGAAGCTTTCTTT,CSASVHSTEAFF
TRBJ1-6,TRBD1,15,TRBV9,.,TGTGCCAGCAGCCAGGGGGGACAGGGGGCATCACCCCTCCACTTT,CASSQGGQGASPLHF
TRBJ1-3,.,13,TRBV9,.,TGTGCCAGCAGCGTAGAACAGGGCCACACCATATATTTT,CASSVEQGHTIYF
TRBJ1-3,.,14,TRBV18,.,TGTGCCAGCTCACCAGGGCAGTCTGGAAACACCATATATTTT,CASSPGQSGNTIYF
TRBJ1-2,TRBD1,13,TRBV27,.,TGTGCCAGCAGTCGGACAGGTCGCGACGGCTACACCTTC,CASSRTGRDGYTF
TRBJ1-2,TRBD1,12,TRBV5-1,.,TGCGCCAGCTCGGGACAGAGTTATGGCTACACCTTC,CASSGQSYGYTF